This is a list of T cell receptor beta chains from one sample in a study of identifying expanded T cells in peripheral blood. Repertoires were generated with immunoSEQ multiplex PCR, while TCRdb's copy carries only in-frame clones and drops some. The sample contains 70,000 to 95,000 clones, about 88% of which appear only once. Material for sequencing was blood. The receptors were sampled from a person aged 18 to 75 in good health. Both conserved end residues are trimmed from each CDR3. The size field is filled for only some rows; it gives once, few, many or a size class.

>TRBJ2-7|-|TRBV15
ATSSAALDRERPYEQY
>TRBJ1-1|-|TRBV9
ASSGNRGTEAF
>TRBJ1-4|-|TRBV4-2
ASSHSAGGGNEKLF
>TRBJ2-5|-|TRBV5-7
ASSHPGTQY
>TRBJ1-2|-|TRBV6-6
ASSYKGETSYGYT
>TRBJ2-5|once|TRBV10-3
AIRTSGGAETQY
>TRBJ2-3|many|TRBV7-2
ASSLGTEGGLPQY
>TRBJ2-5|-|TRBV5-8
ASSLARRDRDQETQY
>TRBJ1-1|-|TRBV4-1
ASSHHNTEAF
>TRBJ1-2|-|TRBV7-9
ASSSTTGHTDGYT
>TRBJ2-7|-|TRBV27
ASSLQGGQIYEQY
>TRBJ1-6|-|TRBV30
AWSVNGSPLH
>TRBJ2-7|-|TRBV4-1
ASSPGQGNYEQY
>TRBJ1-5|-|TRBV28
ASSFRVDQPQH
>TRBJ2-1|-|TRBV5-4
ASSFPQRSYNEQF
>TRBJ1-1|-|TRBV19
ATGTGPTEAF
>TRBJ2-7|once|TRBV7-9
ASTSGRTLYEQY
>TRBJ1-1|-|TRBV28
ASSLSLGTGGNTEAF
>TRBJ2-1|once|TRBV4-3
ASVLIYPSSYNEQF
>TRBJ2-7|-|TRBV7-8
ASSQPRDSYYEQY
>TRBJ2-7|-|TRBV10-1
ASSEASGEQY
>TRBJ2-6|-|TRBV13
ASSFTLGLGRSGANVLT
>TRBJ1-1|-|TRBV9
ASSVGAGDGTEAF
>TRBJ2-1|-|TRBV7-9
ASSPLAGGEQF